The sequence of this TCR beta chain was determined in a study of cytomegalovirus exposure and HLA in healthy donors. The study's findings and limits: Altogether, 150 to 200 TCR beta chains were recorded as cytomegalovirus-associated. CMV antigen specificity of a few CMV-associated chains was confirmed in vitro.

The PCR was carried out with 60 Vbeta primers and 13 Jbeta primers. Generated by immunoSEQ multiplex PCR, the TCRdb table keeps only in-frame clones and is missing some. The repertoire holds about 100,000 clones, with around 10% as singletons. This CDR3 region has 14 residues. V dropped 4 bases and J dropped 6 bases, with 13 bases sitting between them. The germline CDR1 and CDR2 sequences are MDHEN and SYDVKM. About this clone: Its antigen is unidentified.

The material sequenced was PBMCs. This TCR came from a man aged 40-50 years in good health and CMV-seropositive. This chain connects TRBV28 to TRBJ1-5, with D tentatively TRBD1 (5 bases). The CDR3 protein is CASSYRGYGQPQHF. CDR3 nucleotide sequence: TGTGCCAGCAGTTATCGGGGGTATGGTCAGCCCCAGCATTTT. The full variable domain, rest sourced from reference TRBV28 and TRBJ1-5, is DVKVTQSSRYLVKRTGEKVFLECVQDMDHENMFWYRQDPGLGLRLIYFSYDVKMKEKGDIPEGYSVSREKKERFSLILESASTNQTSMYLCASSYRGYGQPQHFGDGTRLSIL.